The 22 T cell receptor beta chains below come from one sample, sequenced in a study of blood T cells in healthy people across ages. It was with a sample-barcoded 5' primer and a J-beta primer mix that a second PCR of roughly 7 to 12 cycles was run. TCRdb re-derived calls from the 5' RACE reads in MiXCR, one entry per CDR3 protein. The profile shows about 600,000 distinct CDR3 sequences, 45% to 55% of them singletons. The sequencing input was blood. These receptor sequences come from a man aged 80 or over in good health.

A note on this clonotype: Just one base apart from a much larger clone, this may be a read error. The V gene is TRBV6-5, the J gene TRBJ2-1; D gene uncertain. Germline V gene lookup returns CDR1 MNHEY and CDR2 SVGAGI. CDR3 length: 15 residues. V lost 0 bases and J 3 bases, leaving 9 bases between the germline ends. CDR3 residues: CASSYSPAYYNEQFF. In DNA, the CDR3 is TGTGCCAGCAGTTACTCGCCGGCGTACTACAATGAGCAGTTCTTC.

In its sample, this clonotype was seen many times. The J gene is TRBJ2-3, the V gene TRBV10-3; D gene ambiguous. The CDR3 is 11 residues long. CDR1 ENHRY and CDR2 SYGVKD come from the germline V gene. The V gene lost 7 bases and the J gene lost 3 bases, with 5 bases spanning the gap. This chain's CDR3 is CAIKLTDTQYF. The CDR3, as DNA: TGTGCCATCAAATTGACAGATACGCAGTATTTT.

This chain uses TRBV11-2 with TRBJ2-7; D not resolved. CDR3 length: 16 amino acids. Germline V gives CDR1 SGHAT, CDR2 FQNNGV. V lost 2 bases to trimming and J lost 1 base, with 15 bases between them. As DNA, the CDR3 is TGTGCCAGCAGCTTAAATAATTTTGGGCGGTCCTACGAGCAGTACTTC. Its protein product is CASSLNNFGRSYEQYF.

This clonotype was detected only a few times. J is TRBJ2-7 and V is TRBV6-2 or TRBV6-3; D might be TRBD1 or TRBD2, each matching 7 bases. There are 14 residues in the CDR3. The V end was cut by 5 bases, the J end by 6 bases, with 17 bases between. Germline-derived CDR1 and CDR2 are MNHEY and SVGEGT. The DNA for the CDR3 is TGTGCCAGCAGTAACCCCGCAGGGGGGGCCGAGCAGTACTTC. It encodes CASSNPAGGAEQYF.

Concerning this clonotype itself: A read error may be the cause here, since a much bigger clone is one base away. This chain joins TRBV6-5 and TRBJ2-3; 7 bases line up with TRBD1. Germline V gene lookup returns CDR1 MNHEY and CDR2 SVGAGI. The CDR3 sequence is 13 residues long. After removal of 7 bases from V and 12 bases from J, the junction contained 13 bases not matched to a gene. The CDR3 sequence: CASTSSLQGIQYF. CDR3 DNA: TGTGCCAGCACCTCCTCATTACAGGGGATACAGTATTTT.

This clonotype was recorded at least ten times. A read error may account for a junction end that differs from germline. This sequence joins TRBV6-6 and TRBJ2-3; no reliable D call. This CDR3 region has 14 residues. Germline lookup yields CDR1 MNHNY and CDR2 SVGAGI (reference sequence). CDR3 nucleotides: TGTGCAAGCAGTGGAGACGTACGGTCAGATACGCAGTATTTT. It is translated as CASSGDVRSDTQYF.

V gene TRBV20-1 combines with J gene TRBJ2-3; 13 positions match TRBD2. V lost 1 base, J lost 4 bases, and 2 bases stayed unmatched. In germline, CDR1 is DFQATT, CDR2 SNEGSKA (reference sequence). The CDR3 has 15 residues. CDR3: CSARGLAGGSDTQYF. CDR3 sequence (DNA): TGCAGTGCTAGAGGACTAGCGGGAGGTTCAGATACGCAGTATTTT.

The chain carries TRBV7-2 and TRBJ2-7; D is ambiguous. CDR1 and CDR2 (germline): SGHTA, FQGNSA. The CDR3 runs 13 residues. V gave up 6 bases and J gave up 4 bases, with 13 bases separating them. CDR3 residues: CASSSTGLYEQYF. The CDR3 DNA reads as TGTGCCAGCAGTTCTACCGGGTTATACGAGCAGTACTTC.

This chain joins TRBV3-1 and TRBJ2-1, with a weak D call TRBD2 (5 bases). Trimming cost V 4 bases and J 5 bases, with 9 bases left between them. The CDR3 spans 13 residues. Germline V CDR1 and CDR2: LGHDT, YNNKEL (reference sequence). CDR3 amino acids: CASSPRGDNEQFF. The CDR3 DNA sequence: TGTGCCAGCAGCCCCCGGGGTGACAATGAGCAGTTCTTC.

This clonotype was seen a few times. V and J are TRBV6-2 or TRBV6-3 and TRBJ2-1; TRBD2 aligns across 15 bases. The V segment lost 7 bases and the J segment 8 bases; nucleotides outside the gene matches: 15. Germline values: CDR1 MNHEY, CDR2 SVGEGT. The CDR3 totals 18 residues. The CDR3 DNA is TGTGCCAGCAACAAAGGAGGGACTAGCGGGAGGTGGATCCATGAGCAGTTCTTC. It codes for CASNKGGTSGRWIHEQFF.

The CDR3 DNA sequence: TGTGCCAGCCAGGGGGCTGGCAATCAGCCCCAGCATTTT. Translation gives CASQGAGNQPQHF. V is TRBV6-6 and J is TRBJ1-5; 8 bases match TRBD1. The V segment lost 8 bases and the J segment 2 bases; nucleotides outside the gene matches: 2. CDR3 size: 13 residues. CDR1 is MNHNY, CDR2 SVGAGI, per germline (reference sequence).

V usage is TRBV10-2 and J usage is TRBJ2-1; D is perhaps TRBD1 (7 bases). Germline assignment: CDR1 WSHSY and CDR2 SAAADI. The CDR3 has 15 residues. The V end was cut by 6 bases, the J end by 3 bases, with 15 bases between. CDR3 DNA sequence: TGCGCCAGCAGGCTAGACAGGGAGGTCTACAATGAGCAGTTCTTC. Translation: CASRLDREVYNEQFF.

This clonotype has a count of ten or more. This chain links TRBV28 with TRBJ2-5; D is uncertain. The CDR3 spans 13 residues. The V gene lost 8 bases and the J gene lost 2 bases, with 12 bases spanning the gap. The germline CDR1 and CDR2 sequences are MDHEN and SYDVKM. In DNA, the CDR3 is TGTGCCAGCTATAACTACATACAAGAGACCCAGTACTTC. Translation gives CASYNYIQETQYF.

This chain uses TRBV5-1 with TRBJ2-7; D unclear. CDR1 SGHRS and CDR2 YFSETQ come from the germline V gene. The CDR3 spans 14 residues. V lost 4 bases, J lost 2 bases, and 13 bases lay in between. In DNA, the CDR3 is TGCGCCAGCAGCAGCCAGGCGAACACCTACGAGCAGTACTTC. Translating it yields CASSSQANTYEQYF.

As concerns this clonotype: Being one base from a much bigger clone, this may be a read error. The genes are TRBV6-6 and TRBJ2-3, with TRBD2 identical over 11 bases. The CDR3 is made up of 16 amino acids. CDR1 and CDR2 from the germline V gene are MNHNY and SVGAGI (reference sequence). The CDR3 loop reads CTSSYSTSGVPDTQYF. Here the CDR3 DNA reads TGTACCAGCAGTTACTCGACTAGCGGGGTCCCAGATACGCAGTATTTT.

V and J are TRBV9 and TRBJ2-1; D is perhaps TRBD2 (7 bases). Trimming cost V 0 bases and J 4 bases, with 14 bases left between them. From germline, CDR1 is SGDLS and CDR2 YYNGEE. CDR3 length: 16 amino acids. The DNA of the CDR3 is TGTGCCAGCAGCGTAGAAGGCGGGGGCCTTTACAATGAGCAGTTCTTC. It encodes CASSVEGGGLYNEQFF.

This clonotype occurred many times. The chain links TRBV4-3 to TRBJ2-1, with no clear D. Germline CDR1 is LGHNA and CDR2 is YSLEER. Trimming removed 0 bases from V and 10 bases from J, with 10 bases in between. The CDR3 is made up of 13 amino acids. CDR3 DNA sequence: TGCGCCAGCAGCCAAGACCTAGAGGACGAGCAGTTCTTC. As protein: CASSQDLEDEQFF.

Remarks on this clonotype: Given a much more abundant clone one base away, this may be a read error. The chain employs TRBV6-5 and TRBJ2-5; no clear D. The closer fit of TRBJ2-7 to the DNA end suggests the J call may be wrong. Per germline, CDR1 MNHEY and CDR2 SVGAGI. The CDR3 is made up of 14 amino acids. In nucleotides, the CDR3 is TGTGCCAGCAGTTGCTCCGTCCGAGCCTACGAGCAGTACTTC. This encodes CASSCSVRAYEQYF.

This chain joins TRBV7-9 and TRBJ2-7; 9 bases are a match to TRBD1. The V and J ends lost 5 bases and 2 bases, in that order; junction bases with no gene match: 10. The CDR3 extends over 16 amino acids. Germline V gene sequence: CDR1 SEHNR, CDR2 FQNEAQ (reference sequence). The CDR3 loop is CASSPPAGTGTYEQYF. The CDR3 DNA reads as TGTGCCAGCAGCCCTCCGGCCGGGACAGGGACCTACGAGCAGTACTTC.

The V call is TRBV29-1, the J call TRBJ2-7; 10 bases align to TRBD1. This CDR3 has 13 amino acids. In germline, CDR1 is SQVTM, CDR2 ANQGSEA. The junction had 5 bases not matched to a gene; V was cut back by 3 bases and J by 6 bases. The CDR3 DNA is TGCAGCGTTGACTTGACAGGGGGCTCCGAGCAGTACTTC. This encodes CSVDLTGGSEQYF.

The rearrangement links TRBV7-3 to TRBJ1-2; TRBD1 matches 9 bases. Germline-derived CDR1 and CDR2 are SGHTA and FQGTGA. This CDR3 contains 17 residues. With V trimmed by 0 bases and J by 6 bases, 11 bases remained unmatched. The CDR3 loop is CASSLTGSGQGKDGYTF. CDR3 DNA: TGTGCCAGCAGCTTAACTGGATCGGGACAGGGAAAGGATGGCTACACCTTC.

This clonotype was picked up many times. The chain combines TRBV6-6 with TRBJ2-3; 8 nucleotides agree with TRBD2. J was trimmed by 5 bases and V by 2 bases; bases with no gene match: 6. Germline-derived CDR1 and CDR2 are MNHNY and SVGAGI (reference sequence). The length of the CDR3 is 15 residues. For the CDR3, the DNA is TGTGCCAGCAGTTACCTGGCGGGAGGATTAGATACGCAGTATTTT. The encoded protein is CASSYLAGGLDTQYF.